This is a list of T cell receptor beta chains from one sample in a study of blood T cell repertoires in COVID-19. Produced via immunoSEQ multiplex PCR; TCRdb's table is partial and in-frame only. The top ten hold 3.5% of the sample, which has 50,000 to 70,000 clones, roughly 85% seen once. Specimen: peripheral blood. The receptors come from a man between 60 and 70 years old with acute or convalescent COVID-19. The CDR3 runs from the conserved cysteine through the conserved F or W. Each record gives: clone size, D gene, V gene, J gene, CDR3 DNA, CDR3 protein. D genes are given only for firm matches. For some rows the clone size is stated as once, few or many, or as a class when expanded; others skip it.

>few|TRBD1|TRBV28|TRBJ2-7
TGTGCCAGCAGTTTAAAGTCGACAGGGAACTACGAGCAGTACTTC
CASSLKSTGNYEQYF
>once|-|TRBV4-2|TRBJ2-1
TGTGCCAGCAGCCCTGGGGCCCGCGGGGACAATGAGCAGTTCTTC
CASSPGARGDNEQFF
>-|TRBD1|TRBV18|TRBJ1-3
TGTGCCAGCTCGGCCGGGACAGGGTTTGGAAACACCATATATTTT
CASSAGTGFGNTIYF
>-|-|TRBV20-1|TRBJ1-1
TGCAGTGCTAGCGCGTACACTGAAGCTTTCTTT
CSASAYTEAFF
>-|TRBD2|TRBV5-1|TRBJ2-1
TGCGCCAGCAGCGCAACTCTTAGCGGGAGGGCAAATGAGCAGTTCTTC
CASSATLSGRANEQFF
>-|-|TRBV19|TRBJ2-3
TGTGCCAGTACCTCCTATAGAGTCCCAGATACGCAGTATTTT
CASTSYRVPDTQYF
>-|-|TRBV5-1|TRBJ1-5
TGCGCCAGCAGGCCTGACACGGGCAATCAGCCCCAGCATTTT
CASRPDTGNQPQHF
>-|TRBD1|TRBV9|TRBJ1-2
TGTGCCAGCAGCGGCCGGGACAGGGGAATTAACTATGGCTACACCTTC
CASSGRDRGINYGYTF
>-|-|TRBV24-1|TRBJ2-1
TGTGCCACCAGTTCGAGAACCTACAATGAGCAGTTCTTC
CATSSRTYNEQFF
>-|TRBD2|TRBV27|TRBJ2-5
TGTGCCAGCAGTTTATGGCTAGCGGGAAGAGAGACCCAGTACTTC
CASSLWLAGRETQYF
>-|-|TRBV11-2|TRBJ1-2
TGTGCCAGCGAGGGGGAAGGATTTGGCTACACCTTC
CASEGEGFGYTF
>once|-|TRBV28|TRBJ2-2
TGTGCCAGCAGTGCAGCGAATACCGGGGAGCTGTTTTTT
CASSAANTGELFF
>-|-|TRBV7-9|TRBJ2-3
TGTGCCAGCAGCTTAACTCCCGGGAATACGCAGTATTTT
CASSLTPGNTQYF
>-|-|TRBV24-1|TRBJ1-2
TGTGCCACCAGTGCCGCCCTCGGGGATGGCTACACCTTC
CATSAALGDGYTF
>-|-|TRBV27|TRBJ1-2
TGTGCCAGCAGTTTAAAACCCCAGGGTACCTATGGCTACACCTTC
CASSLKPQGTYGYTF
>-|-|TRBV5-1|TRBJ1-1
TGCGCCAGCAGCTTGGGACAGAAGAACACTGAAGCTTTCTTT
CASSLGQKNTEAFF
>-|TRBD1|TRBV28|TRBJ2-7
TGTGCCAGCAGCTCGTCCGGACAGGGGGCTCTCGAGCAGTACTTC
CASSSSGQGALEQYF
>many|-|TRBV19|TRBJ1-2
TGTGCCAGTAGTATTGCCACAGGACCAAACTATGGCTACACCTTC
CASSIATGPNYGYTF
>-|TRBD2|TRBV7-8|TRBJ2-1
TGTGCCAGCAGCTGGCTAGCGGGATCCTACAATGAGCAGTTCTTC
CASSWLAGSYNEQFF
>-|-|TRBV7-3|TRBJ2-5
TGTGCCAGCAGCTTCACCACGGGGGAGACCCAGTACTTC
CASSFTTGETQYF
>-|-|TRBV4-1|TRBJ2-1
TGCGCCAGCAGCCAGGGGAGCTCCTACAATGAGCAGTTCTTC
CASSQGSSYNEQFF
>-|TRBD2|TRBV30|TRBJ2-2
TGTGCCTGGAAGAGTGCGGTCCTAGCGGGAGTTGGCGGGGAGCTGTTTTTT
CAWKSAVLAGVGGELFF
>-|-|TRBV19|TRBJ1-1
TGTGCCAGTACCTACGTTAGGGGGGGGACTGAAGCTTTCTTT
CASTYVRGGTEAFF
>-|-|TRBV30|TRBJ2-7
TGTGCCTGGAGTGTAGGGCGGGCTATCTACGAGCAGTACTTC
CAWSVGRAIYEQYF
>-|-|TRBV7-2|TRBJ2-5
TGTGCCAGCAGCCCCGGGTGGGACCAAGAGACCCAGTACTTC
CASSPGWDQETQYF
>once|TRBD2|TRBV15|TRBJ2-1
TGTGCCACCAGCAGAGGACTCCGAGGACTAGCGGGTCGTGATGAGCAGTTCTTC
CATSRGLRGLAGRDEQFF
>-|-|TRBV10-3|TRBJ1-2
TGTGCCATCAGTGAGTCGTCCCGAGCTTCCAGGCTGGCCTTC
CAISESSRASRLAF
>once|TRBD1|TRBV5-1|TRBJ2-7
TGCGCCAGCAGCTCCTCACAGGGGGCAGGGTACGAGCAGTACTTC
CASSSSQGAGYEQYF
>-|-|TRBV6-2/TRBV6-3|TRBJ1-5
TGTGCCAGCAGTTACTTCTCAGGGCAACAGCCCCAGCATTTT
CASSYFSGQQPQHF
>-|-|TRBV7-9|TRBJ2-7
TGTGCCAGCAGCTTAGGGTCAGGGTATTTCGAGCAGTACTTC
CASSLGSGYFEQYF
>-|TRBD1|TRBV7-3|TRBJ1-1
TGTGCCAGCAGCTTGGGGACAGCGGACACTGAAGCTTTCTTT
CASSLGTADTEAFF
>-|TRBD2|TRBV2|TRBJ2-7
TGTGCCAGCACGACTAGCGGGACGGGCGAGCAGTACTTC
CASTTSGTGEQYF
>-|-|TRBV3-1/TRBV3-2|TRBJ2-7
TGTGCCAGCAGCCTTACACCTCTGGGCCAGCAGTACTTC
CASSLTPLGQQYF
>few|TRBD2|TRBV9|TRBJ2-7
TGTGCCAGCAGCGTAGGGTTAGCGGGAGTTGGCGAGCAGTACTTC
CASSVGLAGVGEQYF
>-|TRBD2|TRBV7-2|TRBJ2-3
TGTGCCAGCAGACCGGCCCGACTAGCGAACACAGATACGCAGTATTTT
CASRPARLANTDTQYF
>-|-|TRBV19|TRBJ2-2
TGTGCCACGGGAAAGGGGGTTCACACCGGGGAGCTGTTTTTT
CATGKGVHTGELFF
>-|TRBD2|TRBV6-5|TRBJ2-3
TGTGCCAGCAGCGGGAGGGCGTCAGATACGCAGTATTTT
CASSGRASDTQYF
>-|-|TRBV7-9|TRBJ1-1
TGTGCCAGCAGCCTAGGGGGGCCTGAAGCTTTCTTT
CASSLGGPEAFF
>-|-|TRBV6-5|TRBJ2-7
TGTGCCAGCACGTCGCTAGCGATATCCTACGAGCAGTACTTC
CASTSLAISYEQYF
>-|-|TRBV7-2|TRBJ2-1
TGTGCCAGCAGCTTAGCACCCAGGGTCGGCAATGAGCAGTTCTTC
CASSLAPRVGNEQFF
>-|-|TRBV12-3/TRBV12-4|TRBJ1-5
TGTGCCAGCAGTTTAGCGGCCGTTCAGCCCCAGCATTTT
CASSLAAVQPQHF
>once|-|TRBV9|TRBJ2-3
TGTGCCAGCAACTCGAATACAGATACGCAGTATTTT
CASNSNTDTQYF
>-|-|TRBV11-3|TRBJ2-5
TGTGCCAGCAGCTCCTCGGGACTTCCTCAAGAGACCCAGTACTTC
CASSSSGLPQETQYF
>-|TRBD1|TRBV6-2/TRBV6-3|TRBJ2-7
TGTGCCAGCAGTTACTCGTATAGCCACACGGGACAGGGGGCCCCCTACGAGCAGTACTTC
CASSYSYSHTGQGAPYEQYF
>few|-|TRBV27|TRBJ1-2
TGTGCCAGCACCACGTTAGGGGCGGTCTATGGCTACACCTTC
CASTTLGAVYGYTF
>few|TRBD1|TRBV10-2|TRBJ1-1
TGCGCCAGCTCGACAGGGAAATTAGTAGCTTTCTTT
CASSTGKLVAFF
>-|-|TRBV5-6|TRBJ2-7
TGTGCCAGCAGCTTAGGGGACTCAGCCTACGAGCAGTACTTC
CASSLGDSAYEQYF
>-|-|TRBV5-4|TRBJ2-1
TGTGCCAGCAGCCCTCCGACAGGATCCTTCTACAATGAGCAGTTCTTC
CASSPPTGSFYNEQFF
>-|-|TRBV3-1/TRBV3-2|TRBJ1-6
TGTGCCAGCAGCCACAATGCGGGGTTGGGGGTCTCCTATAATTCACCCCTCCACTTT
CASSHNAGLGVSYNSPLHF
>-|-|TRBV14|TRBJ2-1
TGTGCCAGCAGCCAAGCATCTGGACTCGAGAGATACAATGAGCAGTTCTTC
CASSQASGLERYNEQFF
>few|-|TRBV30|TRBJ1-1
TGTGCCTGGAGTGTACAGGCAGAAGCTTTCTTT
CAWSVQAEAFF
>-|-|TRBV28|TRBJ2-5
TGTGCCAGCAGTTTATTCGGGAGGGGGCCAGAGACCCAGTACTTC
CASSLFGRGPETQYF
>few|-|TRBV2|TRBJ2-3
TGTGCCAGCAGTGGTGGGGCGGGAAGCACAGATACGCAGTATTTT
CASSGGAGSTDTQYF